The 24 T cell receptor beta chains below were found in one sample sequenced in a study of identical twins. TCRdb used MiXCR to reprocess the 5' RACE reads, holding one entry per CDR3 protein. The sample includes roughly 1,500,000 distinct CDR3 sequences, roughly a third of them seen just once. Sequencing input: cord blood. The receptors come from a newborn girl in good health.

This clonotype has at least ten counts. The chain couples TRBV6-8 to TRBJ2-3; a possible D gene is TRBD2 (5 bases). V lost 7 bases and J lost 1, with 27 bases in between. Looked up from germline, CDR1 is MNHGY and CDR2 is SAAAGT. CDR3 length: 19 residues. The CDR3 DNA reads TGTGCCAGCACCACGGGCCTAGCTATACCCCCATCATGCACAGATACGCAGTATTTT. Its translation: CASTTGLAIPPSCTDTQYF.

The chain links TRBV20-1 to TRBJ2-5; the match to TRBD1 covers 8 bases. The J call may be incorrect, as the DNA end agrees better with TRBJ2-7. This CDR3 is built from 14 residues. Per germline, CDR1 DFQATT and CDR2 SNEGSKA (reference sequence). CDR3 DNA sequence: TGCAGTGCTAGAGAACGGGGACAGGCCTACGAGCAGTACTTC. Translating it yields CSARERGQAYEQYF.

This clonotype was counted only a few times. This rearrangement joins TRBV2 to TRBJ2-3, with 12 bases identical to TRBD2. Germline trimming cut 0 bases from V and 5 bases from J; bases unmatched to any gene: 12. The germline V gene has CDR1 SNHLY and CDR2 FYNNEI. This CDR3 comprises 19 residues. The CDR3 is CASSEARRPGLAGGDTQYF. The CDR3 DNA sequence: TGTGCCAGCAGTGAAGCGCGTCGTCCGGGACTAGCGGGTGGAGATACGCAGTATTTT.

This clonotype showed up just a few times. The chain combines TRBV28 with TRBJ2-7; tentative D call: TRBD2 (7 bases). The CDR3 runs to 16 residues. CDR1 and CDR2 (germline): MDHEN, SYDVKM. Trimming took off 6 bases at V and 0 bases at J, with 18 bases between the two ends. CDR3 loop: CASSPNGGQSSYEQYF. CDR3 DNA: TGTGCCAGCAGCCCGAACGGGGGGCAAAGCTCCTACGAGCAGTACTTC.

This clonotype has at least ten counts. V is TRBV2 and J is TRBJ2-3; the D is unclear. Trimming stripped 3 bases from V and 6 bases from J, with 10 bases between. CDR3 length: 13 amino acids. Germline V lookup: CDR1 SNHLY, CDR2 FYNNEI. The CDR3 nucleotides are TGTGCCAGCAGTGACGCCCCAGTTGATACGCAGTATTTT. Amino acid sequence: CASSDAPVDTQYF.

The rearrangement joins TRBV12-3 or TRBV12-4 to TRBJ2-3; 11 bases map to TRBD1. Trimming removed 6 bases from V and 13 bases from J; junction bases left unmatched: 15. The CDR3 has 15 residues. CDR3 loop: CASSPGTGGLGVEYF. For the CDR3, the DNA is TGTGCCAGCAGCCCAGGGACAGGGGGGTTGGGTGTGGAGTATTTT.

V usage is TRBV30 and J usage is TRBJ2-7; no firm D call. The DNA matches TRBJ2-5 better at its end, which makes the J call doubtful. The CDR3 has 13 residues. Germline assignment: CDR1 GTSNPN and CDR2 SVGIG (reference sequence). CDR3: CAWSRRVLQTQYF. The CDR3 nucleotides read TGTGCCTGGAGTCGTAGGGTGTTACAGACCCAGTACTTC.

As to this clonotype: One junction end does not reproduce the germline sequence, and a read error may be involved. The chain combines TRBV24-1 with TRBJ2-7; D assignment may be TRBD1 or TRBD2 (5 bases each). This CDR3 is built from 13 residues. The germline gives CDR1 KGHDR, CDR2 SFDVKD. The CDR3 coding sequence is TGTGTCACCAGTGACGGGACCGAATACGAGCAGTACTTC. This gives the protein CVTSDGTEYEQYF.

This clonotype came up a few times. V usage is TRBV3-1 and J usage is TRBJ2-1, with TRBD2 matching over 14 bases. Germline CDR1 is LGHDT and CDR2 is YNNKEL (reference sequence). V was pared by 3 bases and J by 7 bases, with 17 bases of the junction left unmatched. The CDR3 has 20 amino acids. DNA for the CDR3: TGTGCCAGCAGCCACACCAAAGTCCCGGGACTAGCGGGAGCCTCGAATGAGCAGTTCTTC. Protein: CASSHTKVPGLAGASNEQFF.

Comments on this clonotype: This likely comes from a read error, as the CDR3 has no conserved phenylalanine or tryptophan at its end. The gene calls are TRBV10-2 and TRBJ2-3, with D unresolved. V lost 6 bases, J lost 2 bases, and 9 bases lay in between. CDR1 WSHSY and CDR2 SAAADI come from the germline V gene. There are 13 residues in the CDR3. The CDR3, as DNA: TGCGCCAGCAGAAAGCAATCCACAGATACGCAGTATCTT. Amino acid sequence: CASRKQSTDTQYL.

This clonotype showed up just a few times. This chain connects TRBV7-2 to TRBJ2-3, with 13 bases aligning to TRBD2. Germline lookup yields CDR1 SGHTA and CDR2 FQGNSA. This CDR3 is 18 amino acids long. The ends lost 5 bases at V and 2 bases at J; junction bases unmatched: 10. The CDR3 spells CASSTPGLAGSHTDTQYF. CDR3 nucleotides: TGTGCCAGCAGCACGCCGGGACTAGCGGGATCCCACACAGATACGCAGTATTTT.

This clonotype came up once. The chain combines TRBV27 with TRBJ2-2; no clear D. CDR3 length: 12 amino acids. Trimming pared 2 bases from V and 7 bases from J, leaving 5 bases between. In germline, CDR1 is MNHEY, CDR2 SMNVEV (reference sequence). In DNA form, the CDR3 reads TGTGCCAGCAGTTTACCTCTCGGGGAGCTGTTTTTT. This sequence encodes CASSLPLGELFF.

This clonotype has just a few counts. This chain joins TRBV12-3 or TRBV12-4 and TRBJ2-1; the match to TRBD1 covers 8 bases. CDR3 length: 14 amino acids. V was clipped by 3 bases and J by 8 bases; unmatched bases: 6. CDR3 sequence reads: CASSFLRTGYEQFF. The CDR3 DNA reads as TGTGCCAGCAGTTTTCTTAGGACAGGGTATGAGCAGTTCTTC.

The chain combines TRBV7-8 with TRBJ2-1; 8 bases align to TRBD2. Matching the DNA end better, TRBJ2-7 makes the J call doubtful. The germline V gene has CDR1 SGHVS and CDR2 FQNEAQ. The CDR3 sequence is 16 residues long. This chain's CDR3 is CASSLEGTRNYNEQYF. DNA for the CDR3: TGTGCCAGCAGCTTAGAAGGGACTAGGAACTACAATGAGCAGTACTTC.

This clonotype was seen just once. The chain combines TRBV30 with TRBJ2-3, with no clear D. With 0 bases removed from V and 5 bases from J, the gap between germline ends came to 9 bases. The CDR3 totals 13 residues. Germline assignment: CDR1 GTSNPN and CDR2 SVGIG (reference sequence). The CDR3 DNA sequence: TGTGCCTGGAGTGTATCGCCCCTAGATACGCAGTATTTT. As protein: CAWSVSPLDTQYF.

This clonotype was found a few times. The chain combines TRBV12-3 or TRBV12-4 with TRBJ1-1; the D gene is possibly TRBD1 (5 bases). Trimming stripped 3 bases from V and 2 bases from J, with 10 bases between. CDR3 size: 14 residues. In DNA form, the CDR3 reads TGTGCCAGCAGTTTGGGGCAGAGAAACACTGAAGCTTTCTTT. It codes for CASSLGQRNTEAFF.

This clonotype was counted between two and nine times. Germline and junction disagree at one end, which may indicate a read error. V and J are TRBV10-3 and TRBJ2-1; tentatively, D is TRBD2 (6 bases). The CDR3 is 13 amino acids. Germline CDR1 ENHRY, CDR2 SYGVKD. CDR3 nucleotide sequence: TGTGCCGTCAGTGGGACTCTATACAATGAGCAGTTCTTC. It is translated as CAVSGTLYNEQFF.

This clonotype came up once. The V gene is TRBV6-1, the J gene TRBJ2-3; D gene uncertain. Trimming stripped 11 bases from V and 2 bases from J, with 11 bases between. Germline V CDR1 and CDR2: MNHNS, SASEGT. The CDR3 covers 12 residues. CDR3 bases: TGTGCCGGAGCTGAGACCACAGATACGCAGTATTTT. It codes for CAGAETTDTQYF.

In regard to this clonotype: An end of the junction does not agree with germline; a read error may underlie this. The CDR3 nucleotides read TGTGCCAGCAGCCAAGGGGGTATATCCACAGATACGCTGTATTTT. This translates into CASSQGGISTDTLYF. J is TRBJ2-3 and V is TRBV3-1; D not certain. The CDR3 extends over 15 amino acids. The germline CDR1 and CDR2 sequences are LGHDT and YNNKEL (reference sequence).

The gene calls are TRBV20-1 and TRBJ2-3; 8 bases match TRBD2. The CDR3 has 14 residues. After removal of 7 bases from V and 2 bases from J, the junction contained 8 bases not matched to a gene. Germline V gene lookup returns CDR1 DFQATT and CDR2 SNEGSKA (reference sequence). CDR3: CSGGSAGVTDTQYF. The CDR3 DNA is TGCAGTGGTGGATCAGCGGGAGTCACAGATACGCAGTATTTT.

This clonotype was seen once. V gene TRBV7-2 combines with J gene TRBJ2-1; perhaps TRBD2 as D (5 bases). Trimming cost V 5 bases and J 2 bases, with 16 bases left between them. The CDR3 loop spans 16 amino acids. Germline V gene sequence: CDR1 SGHTA, CDR2 FQGNSA. The CDR3 DNA sequence: TGTGCCAGCAGCCCCCAGGCCCACGGGGCCTACAATGAGCAGTTCTTC. Translation gives CASSPQAHGAYNEQFF. The full variable domain, with the rest looked up from reference TRBV7-2 and TRBJ2-1, is GAGVSQSPSNKVTEKGKDVELRCDPISGHTALYWYRQSLGQGLEFLIYFQGNSAPDKSGLPSDRFSAERTGGSVSTLTIQRTQQEDSAVYLCASSPQAHGAYNEQFFGPGTRLTVL.

This clonotype was seen a handful of times. The chain employs TRBV20-1 and TRBJ1-1; possibly TRBD1 for D (6 bases). The germline gives CDR1 DFQATT, CDR2 SNEGSKA (reference sequence). The V end was cut by 6 bases, the J end by 1 base, with 9 bases between. This CDR3 comprises 12 residues. The CDR3 region is CSAKTGNTEAFF. CDR3 DNA sequence: TGCAGTGCGAAGACAGGGAACACTGAAGCTTTCTTT.

This clonotype has a handful of counts. The chain is built from TRBV20-1 and TRBJ2-7; 12 bases fit TRBD2. With V trimmed by 5 bases and J by 3 bases, 2 bases remained unmatched. Germline CDR1 reads DFQATT; CDR2 reads SNEGSKA (reference sequence). The CDR3 covers 13 residues. This chain's CDR3 is CSASSGRGYEQYF. The CDR3 DNA reads as TGCAGTGCTTCTAGCGGGAGGGGCTACGAGCAGTACTTC.

This clonotype occurred a few times. J is TRBJ1-1 and V is TRBV6-5, with 7 bases matching TRBD1. The germline V gene encodes CDR1 MNHEY and CDR2 SVGAGI. The CDR3 is made up of 11 amino acids. Trimming removed 7 bases from V and 9 bases from J; junction bases left unmatched: 5. The CDR3 loop reads CASTKGAQAFF. Here the CDR3 DNA reads TGTGCCAGCACCAAGGGGGCCCAAGCTTTCTTT.